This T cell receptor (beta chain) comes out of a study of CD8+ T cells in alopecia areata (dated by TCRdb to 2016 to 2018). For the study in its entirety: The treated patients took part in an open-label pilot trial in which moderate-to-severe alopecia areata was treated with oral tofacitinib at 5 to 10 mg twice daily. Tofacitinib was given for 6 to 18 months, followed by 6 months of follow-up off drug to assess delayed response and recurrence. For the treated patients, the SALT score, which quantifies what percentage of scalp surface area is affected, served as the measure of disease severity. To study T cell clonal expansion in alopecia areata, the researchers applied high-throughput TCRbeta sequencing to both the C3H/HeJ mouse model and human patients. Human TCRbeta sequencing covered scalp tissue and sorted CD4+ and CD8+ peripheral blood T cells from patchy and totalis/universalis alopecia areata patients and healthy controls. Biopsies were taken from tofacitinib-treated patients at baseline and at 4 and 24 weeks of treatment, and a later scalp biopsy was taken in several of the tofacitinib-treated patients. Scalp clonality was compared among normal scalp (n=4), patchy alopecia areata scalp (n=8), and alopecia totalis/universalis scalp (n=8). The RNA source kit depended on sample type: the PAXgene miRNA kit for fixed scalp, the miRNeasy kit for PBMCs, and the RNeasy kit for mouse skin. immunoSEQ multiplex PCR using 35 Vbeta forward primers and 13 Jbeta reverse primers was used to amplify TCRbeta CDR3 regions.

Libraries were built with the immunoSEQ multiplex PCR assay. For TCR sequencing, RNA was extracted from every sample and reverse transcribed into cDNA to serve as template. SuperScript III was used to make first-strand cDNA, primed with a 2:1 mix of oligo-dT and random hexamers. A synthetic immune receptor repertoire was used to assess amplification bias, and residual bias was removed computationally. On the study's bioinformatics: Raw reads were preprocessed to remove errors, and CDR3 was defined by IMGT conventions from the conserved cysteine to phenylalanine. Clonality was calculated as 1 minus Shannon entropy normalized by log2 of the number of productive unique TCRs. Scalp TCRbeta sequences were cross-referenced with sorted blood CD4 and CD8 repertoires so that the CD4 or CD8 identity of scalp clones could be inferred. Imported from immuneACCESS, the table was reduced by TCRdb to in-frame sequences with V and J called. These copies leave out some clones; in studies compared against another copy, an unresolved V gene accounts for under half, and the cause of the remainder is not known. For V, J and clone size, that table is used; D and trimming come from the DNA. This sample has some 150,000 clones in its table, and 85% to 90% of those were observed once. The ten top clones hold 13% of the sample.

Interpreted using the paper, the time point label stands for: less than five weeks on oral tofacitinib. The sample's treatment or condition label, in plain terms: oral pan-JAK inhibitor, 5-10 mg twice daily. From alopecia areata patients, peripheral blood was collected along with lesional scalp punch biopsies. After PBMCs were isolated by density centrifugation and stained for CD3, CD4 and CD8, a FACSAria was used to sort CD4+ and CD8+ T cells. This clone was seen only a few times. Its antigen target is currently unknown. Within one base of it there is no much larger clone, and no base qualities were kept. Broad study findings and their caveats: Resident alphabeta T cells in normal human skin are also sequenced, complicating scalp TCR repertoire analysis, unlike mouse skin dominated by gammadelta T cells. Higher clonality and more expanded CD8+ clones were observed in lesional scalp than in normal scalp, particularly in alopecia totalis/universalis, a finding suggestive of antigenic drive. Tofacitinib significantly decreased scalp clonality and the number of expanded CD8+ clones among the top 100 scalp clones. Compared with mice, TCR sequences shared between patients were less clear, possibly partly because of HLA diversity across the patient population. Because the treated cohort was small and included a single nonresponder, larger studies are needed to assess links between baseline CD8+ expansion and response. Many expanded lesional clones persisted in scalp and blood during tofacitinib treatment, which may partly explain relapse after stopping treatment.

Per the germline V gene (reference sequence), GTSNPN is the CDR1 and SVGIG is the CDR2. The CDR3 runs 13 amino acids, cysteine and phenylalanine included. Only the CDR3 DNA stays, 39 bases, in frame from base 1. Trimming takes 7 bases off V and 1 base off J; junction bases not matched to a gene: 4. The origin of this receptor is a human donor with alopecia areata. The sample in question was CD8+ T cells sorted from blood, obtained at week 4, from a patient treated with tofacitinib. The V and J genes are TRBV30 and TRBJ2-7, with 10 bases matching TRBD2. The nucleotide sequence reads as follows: TGTGCCTTTACTAGCGGGATTTCCTACGAGCAGTACTTC. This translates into CAFTSGISYEQYF.